This TCR beta chain stems from a study of glioma-infiltrating T cells after dendritic cell vaccination (dated by TCRdb to the mid-2010s). With respect to the entire study: The cohort comprised around 15 glioblastoma patients from Phase I and II dendritic cell vaccination trials, 9 newly diagnosed and 6 with recurrent disease. Between the early 2000s and the early 2010s, the patients were given dendritic cell vaccination pulsed with autologous tumor lysate. The vaccine consisted of monocyte-derived dendritic cells cultured less than 9 days with IL-4 and GM-CSF, then pulsed overnight with autologous tumor lysate. Three intradermal dendritic cell vaccine injections were administered to patients at biweekly intervals in the arm below the axilla. Tumor-infiltrating lymphocyte content was quantified and tumor and blood repertoires were compared in dendritic cell-vaccinated glioblastoma patients by deep sequencing of TCR beta CDR3 regions. Survival after dendritic cell vaccination was correlated with TCR sequencing metrics, such as TIL content and the overlap between tumor and blood repertoires. Results the study describes overall, beyond this receptor: The cohort was small and heterogeneous, and full blood and tumor sets were available for few patients, with initial-recurrent tumor pairs available for even fewer patients. The three-group TCR overlap response model was characterized as speculative, and prospective validation of the model was stated to be required. Longer time to progression and overall survival after dendritic cell vaccination were predicted by higher estimated pretreatment TIL content. No direct relationship between TCR clonality and survival was found, suggesting a diverse polyclonal response may matter.

This clone has only a few counts. Its antigen remains undetermined. No base-level quality is on record; no much larger clone is a single base apart. The immunoSEQ assay amplified TCRB CDR3 regions from approximately 2 micrograms of genomic DNA, or from all available DNA when less than that amount was available. Multiplex PCR used 60 forward primers for TCR V beta segments and 13 reverse primers for J beta segments. To estimate reads per starting template, synthetic control templates were spiked into each sample at limiting dilution. Reads of 87 bp were generated by sequencing on the Illumina HiSeq System. From the authors' description of their analysis: PCR and sequencing errors were removed by merging closely related sequences with a nearest neighbor algorithm. TCR overlap was measured as the percentage of unique tumor TCR beta sequences also present in the same patient's peripheral blood. TCRdb retrieved this table from immuneACCESS and kept in-frame rearrangements only. Not all clones are present; in checked studies, unresolved V genes account for under half, and no reason is known for the remainder. V, J and clone size reflect that table, while D and trimming were determined from the DNA. The sample includes about 38,000 clones, with approximately 84% observed a single time. Jointly, the top ten make up about 7.8% of the sample.

The germline V gene (reference sequence) supplies CDR1 GTSNPN and CDR2 SVGIG. The CDR3 starts with the cysteine, ends with the phenylalanine, and has 15 residues. The retained sequence is limited to the CDR3, 45 bases, with the frame set at the first base. Trimming takes 6 bases off V and 6 bases off J; junction bases not matched to a gene: 13. Patients were selected on the basis of adequate residual fresh-frozen tumor tissue and more than two years of available survival data. None of the glioblastoma patients carried an isocitrate dehydrogenase mutation, although molecular status otherwise varied. PBMC were collected before vaccination, two weeks after the third vaccination, and at tumor progression when it occurred. The Qiagen DNeasy Blood extraction Kit was used to extract genomic DNA.

This sequence originates from a human donor with glioblastoma. This chain joins TRBV30 to TRBJ2-2; 7 middle bases align to TRBD1. This specimen consisted of blood, obtained before dendritic cell vaccination. For the CDR3, the sequence is CACRIGYTGAGELFF. The nucleotides read TGTGCCTGTCGAATCGGCTACACAGGGGCCGGGGAGCTGTTTTTT.